These T cell receptor beta chains were read from a single sample in a study of metastatic and nonmetastatic thyroid tumors. TCRdb re-clonotyped the PCR reads via MiXCR. Of around 20,000 clones detected, about 27% appear once; the ten largest clones hold 10% to 13%. The sequenced material came from tumor tissue. Source of these receptors: a female donor with papillary thyroid cancer or a benign thyroid nodule (not recorded which). Some clones in this sample may be carry-over from other donors' samples. Both conserved end residues are part of each CDR3. The D gene is left open where the match is weak. Clone size, where shown, is once, few, many, or a class for clones that have expanded.

D	V	size	J	CDR3	DNA
TRBD1	TRBV6-2/TRBV6-3	few	TRBJ2-3	CASSYGTGADTQYF	TGTGCCAGCAGTTACGGGACAGGGGCAGATACGCAGTATTTT
TRBD1	TRBV15	.	TRBJ2-1	CATSRVSGGNEQFF	TGTGCCACCAGCAGAGTTTCAGGGGGCAATGAGCAGTTCTTC
TRBD2	TRBV20-1	.	TRBJ2-1	CSARPWSSGNNEQFF	TGCAGTGCTCGCCCCTGGTCTAGCGGAAACAATGAGCAGTTCTTC
.	TRBV30	.	TRBJ1-2	CAWSFRSYGYTF	TGTGCCTGGAGTTTCCGATCCTATGGCTACACCTTC
TRBD2	TRBV6-1	many	TRBJ2-4	CASIPSRGGKNIQYF	TGTGCCAGCATTCCAAGCCGGGGGGGGAAAAACATTCAGTACTTC
.	TRBV2	many	TRBJ2-3	CASSEGRAGSRDTQYF	TGTGCCAGCAGTGAAGGGCGGGCAGGGTCGCGAGATACGCAGTATTTT
TRBD2	TRBV15	few	TRBJ2-7	CATSRKGRVEQYF	TGTGCCACCAGCAGAAAGGGGAGGGTCGAGCAGTACTTC
TRBD1	TRBV2	many	TRBJ1-6	CASSEQGWSNSPLHF	TGTGCCAGCAGCGAACAGGGGTGGTCGAATTCACCCCTCCACTTT
TRBD1	TRBV28	.	TRBJ1-1	CGSNPLEGACLNTEAFF	TGTGGCAGCAACCCGTTGGAGGGGGCATGCCTGAACACTGAAGCTTTCTTT
TRBD2	TRBV30	many	TRBJ2-5	CAWTSGQYQETQYF	TGTGCCTGGACTAGCGGGCAGTACCAAGAGACCCAGTACTTC
.	TRBV11-2	.	TRBJ2-1	CASRWGPYNEQFF	TGTGCCAGCAGGTGGGGGCCCTACAATGAGCAGTTCTTC
.	TRBV20-1	many	TRBJ1-3	CSARQGGNTIYF	TGCAGTGCCAGGCAGGGAGGAAACACCATATATTTT
.	TRBV6-1	few	TRBJ2-2	CASRDGFTGELFF	TGTGCCAGCAGAGACGGATTCACCGGGGAGCTGTTTTTT
.	TRBV20-1	many	TRBJ1-5	CSAREGEGNQPQHF	TGCAGTGCTAGAGAGGGAGAGGGCAATCAGCCCCAGCATTTT
.	TRBV12-3/TRBV12-4	few	TRBJ1-1	CASRVGAEQNTEAFF	TGTGCCAGCAGAGTCGGGGCAGAACAGAACACTGAAGCTTTCTTT
TRBD1	TRBV28	many	TRBJ1-1	CASSLSGTGYPEAFF	TGTGCCAGCAGTTTATCCGGGACAGGGTATCCTGAAGCTTTCTTT
.	TRBV6-1	few	TRBJ2-2	CSSRSSGELFF	TGTTCCAGCAGATCGTCCGGGGAGCTGTTTTTT
.	TRBV11-2	many	TRBJ1-3	CASSALGGFSGNTIYF	TGTGCCAGCAGCGCCCTTGGGGGGTTCTCTGGAAACACCATATATTTT
TRBD1	TRBV15	few	TRBJ2-7	CATSRETGTGGHEQYF	TGTGCCACCAGCAGAGAGACCGGGACAGGGGGCCACGAGCAGTACTTC
.	TRBV9	few	TRBJ2-3	CASRVGTDTQYF	TGTGCCAGCAGAGTAGGTACAGATACGCAGTATTTT
.	TRBV25-1	many	TRBJ1-4	CASSDRGSANEKLFF	TGTGCCAGCAGTGATCGGGGAAGTGCTAATGAAAAACTGTTTTTT
.	TRBV15	few	TRBJ1-2	CSTSSLNRHYGYTF	TGTTCCACCAGCTCACTGAACAGGCACTATGGCTACACCTTC
TRBD1	TRBV11-2	many	TRBJ1-5	CASNHGQGRDQPQHF	TGTGCCAGCAATCACGGACAGGGTAGAGATCAGCCCCAGCATTTT
.	TRBV3-1	.	TRBJ1-2	CASSLTGRGGYTF	TGTGCCAGCAGCCTCACAGGAAGAGGGGGCTACACCTTC
.	TRBV6-2/TRBV6-3	large	TRBJ1-2	CASTSGLFYGYTF	TGTGCCAGCACCTCCGGGTTGTTCTATGGCTACACCTTC
.	TRBV3-1	large	TRBJ1-2	CASSPGDRLLYGYTF	TGTGCCAGCAGCCCAGGGGACCGCCTATTGTATGGCTACACCTTC
.	TRBV2	.	TRBJ2-6	CASSVPRSRSSHSVANVLTF	TGTGCCAGCAGTGTCCCCCGATCCCGCAGTTCCCACTCTGTGGCCAACGTCCTGACTTTC
.	TRBV6-1	many	TRBJ1-5	CASSEPGISNQPQHF	TGTGCCAGCAGTGAACCAGGGATCAGCAATCAGCCCCAGCATTTT
TRBD1	TRBV5-4	medium-sized	TRBJ1-2	CASSLRVPRQGNYGYTF	TGTGCCAGCAGCTTGAGGGTACCTCGACAGGGTAACTATGGCTACACCTTC
.	TRBV5-6	few	TRBJ2-5	CASSFRAGAGRTQYF	TGTGCCAGCAGCTTTCGTGCGGGGGCGGGGAGGACCCAGTACTTC
TRBD2	TRBV7-2	many	TRBJ2-1	CASSLMRNSGSNEQFF	TGTGCCAGCAGCTTAATGCGAAATAGCGGGAGTAATGAGCAGTTCTTC
TRBD2	TRBV2	.	TRBJ2-7	CASSARYIQSSGITYEQYF	TGTGCCAGCAGTGCCAGGTACATTCAAAGTAGCGGGATCACCTACGAGCAGTACTTC
.	TRBV20-1	many	TRBJ2-1	CSALWTSYNEQFF	TGCAGTGCGCTCTGGACCTCCTACAATGAGCAGTTCTTC
.	TRBV6-1	few	TRBJ1-1	CASSNQPEMNTEAFF	TGTGCCAGCAGTAATCAACCGGAGATGAACACTGAAGCTTTCTTT
.	TRBV11-1	.	TRBJ2-4	CASSPGQRLFAKNIQYF	TGTGCCAGCAGCCCCGGACAGCGTTTGTTTGCCAAAAACATTCAGTACTTC
TRBD1	TRBV2	many	TRBJ2-7	CASSEGTGSYEQYF	TGTGCCAGCAGTGAGGGGACAGGCTCCTACGAGCAGTACTTC
.	TRBV29-1	many	TRBJ2-5	CSVHRGGAETQYF	TGCAGCGTCCACAGGGGGGGGGCGGAGACCCAGTACTTC
TRBD1	TRBV20-1	many	TRBJ1-6	CSARDQGGSSPLHF	TGCAGTGCTAGAGACCAGGGGGGTTCTTCACCCCTCCACTTT
.	TRBV6-1	few	TRBJ2-1	CASSNPGHNYNEQFF	TGTGCCAGCAGTAATCCGGGACACAATTACAATGAGCAGTTCTTC
TRBD1	TRBV11-2	.	TRBJ2-7	CASGQTGEVSYEQYF	TGTGCCAGCGGCCAGACAGGGGAGGTTTCCTACGAGCAGTACTTC
.	TRBV6-1	.	TRBJ2-5	CASSVRWIQETQYF	TGTGCCAGCAGTGTTCGTTGGATCCAAGAGACCCAGTACTTC
.	TRBV11-2	.	TRBJ2-7	CASSPFGNRYGFAYEQYF	TGTGCCAGCAGCCCCTTTGGGAACAGATACGGGTTCGCCTACGAGCAGTACTTC
TRBD2	TRBV6-1	few	TRBJ2-2	CASSRTSGGHGELFF	TGTGCCAGCAGTCGGACTAGCGGGGGCCACGGGGAGCTGTTTTTT
.	TRBV6-4	.	TRBJ1-6	CASSDSRRYNSPLHF	TGTGCCAGCAGTGACTCCCGGCGGTACAATTCACCCCTCCACTTT
.	TRBV28	.	TRBJ2-7	CASSFRTYEQYF	TGTGCCAGCAGTTTTAGGACCTACGAGCAGTACTTC
TRBD2	TRBV20-1	.	TRBJ2-3	CSARTSGIDTQYF	TGCAGTGCTAGGACTAGCGGGATAGATACGCAGTATTTT
TRBD1	TRBV20-1	many	TRBJ2-2	CSAKTGGDTGELFF	TGCAGTGCCAAAACAGGGGGCGACACCGGGGAGCTGTTTTTT
.	TRBV5-1	few	TRBJ2-1	CASSFTKTGSSYNEQFF	TGCGCCAGCAGCTTTACCAAGACAGGAAGCTCCTACAATGAGCAGTTCTTC
.	TRBV6-1	.	TRBJ2-5	CARSGARGSQETQYF	TGTGCCAGAAGTGGAGCGCGGGGATCCCAAGAGACCCAGTACTTC
TRBD1	TRBV9	many	TRBJ2-7	CASSAGQGANEQYF	TGTGCCAGCAGCGCCGGACAGGGGGCCAACGAGCAGTACTTC
TRBD1	TRBV12-3/TRBV12-4	.	TRBJ2-3	CASSYTGGSTDTQYF	TGTGCCAGCAGTTACACAGGGGGGAGCACAGATACGCAGTATTTT
.	TRBV20-1	once	TRBJ2-3	CSATSTDTQYF	TGCAGTGCGACCAGCACAGATACGCAGTATTTT